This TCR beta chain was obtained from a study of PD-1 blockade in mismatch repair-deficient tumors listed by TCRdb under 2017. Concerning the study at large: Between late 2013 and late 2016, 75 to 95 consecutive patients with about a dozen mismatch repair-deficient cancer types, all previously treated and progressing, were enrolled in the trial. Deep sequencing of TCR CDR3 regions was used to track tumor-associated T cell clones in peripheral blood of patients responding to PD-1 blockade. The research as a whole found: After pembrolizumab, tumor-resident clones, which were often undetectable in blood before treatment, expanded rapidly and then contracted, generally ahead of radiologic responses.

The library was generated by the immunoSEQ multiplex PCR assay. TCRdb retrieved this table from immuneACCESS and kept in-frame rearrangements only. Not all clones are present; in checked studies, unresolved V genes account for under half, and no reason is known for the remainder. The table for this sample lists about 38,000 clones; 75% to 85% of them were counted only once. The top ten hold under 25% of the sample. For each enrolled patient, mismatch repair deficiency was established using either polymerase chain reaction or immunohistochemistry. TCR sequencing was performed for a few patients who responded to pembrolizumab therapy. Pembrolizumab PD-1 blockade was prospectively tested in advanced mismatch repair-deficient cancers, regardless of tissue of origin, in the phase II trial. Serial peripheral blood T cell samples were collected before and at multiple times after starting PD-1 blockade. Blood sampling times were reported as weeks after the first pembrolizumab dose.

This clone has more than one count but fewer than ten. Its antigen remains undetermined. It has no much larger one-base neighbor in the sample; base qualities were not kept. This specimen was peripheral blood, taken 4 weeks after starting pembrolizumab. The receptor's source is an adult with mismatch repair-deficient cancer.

The DNA sequence is as follows: TGCGCCACCCCAGGACAGGGGGTATCCTACGAGCAGTACTTC. It codes for CATPGQGVSYEQYF. Rearrangement joined TRBV23-1 to TRBJ2-7; the central 10 bases match TRBD1. TRBV23-1 is known as an ORF, though its function is uncertain. The CDR3 numbers 14 residues from cysteine through phenylalanine. The DNA shown is the 42-base CDR3, in frame from base 1. The junction shows trimming of 10 bases on V and 1 base on J, and the gene matches do not reach 7 bases of it.